These T cell receptor beta chains were read from a single sample in a study of cytomegalovirus exposure and HLA in healthy donors. TCRdb's copy holds only in-frame clones and misses some; the assay was immunoSEQ multiplex PCR. The sample lists 95,000 to 150,000 clones; 75% to 85% were seen once. The sample comprised PBMCs. Every receptor here comes from a female donor in good health and CMV-seropositive. The CDR3 runs from the conserved cysteine through the conserved F or W. Each record gives: clone size, D gene, V gene, J gene, CDR3 protein, CDR3 DNA. A D gene is named only where the DNA matches it firmly. Expanded clones get a size class; other rows say once, few or many, or leave the size out.

clone_size: NA
d_call: NA
v_call: TRBV5-1
j_call: TRBJ1-3
cdr3_aa: CASSSQGGNTIYF
cdr3_nt: TGCGCCAGCAGCTCCCAGGGAGGCAACACCATATATTTT

clone_size: NA
d_call: TRBD1
v_call: TRBV18
j_call: TRBJ2-1
cdr3_aa: CASSRRDRGSGNEQFF
cdr3_nt: TGTGCCAGCTCACGACGGGACAGGGGGTCAGGGAATGAGCAGTTCTTC

clone_size: NA
d_call: NA
v_call: TRBV6-5
j_call: TRBJ2-1
cdr3_aa: CASRAGNSYNEQFF
cdr3_nt: TGTGCCAGCCGCGCGGGGAACTCCTACAATGAGCAGTTCTTC

clone_size: NA
d_call: NA
v_call: TRBV15
j_call: TRBJ2-1
cdr3_aa: CATSRDSAGQVYNEQFF
cdr3_nt: TGTGCCACCAGCAGAGATTCGGCAGGACAAGTCTACAATGAGCAGTTCTTC

clone_size: NA
d_call: NA
v_call: TRBV30
j_call: TRBJ1-2
cdr3_aa: CAWTGAYGYTF
cdr3_nt: TGTGCCTGGACAGGGGCTTATGGCTACACCTTC

clone_size: NA
d_call: NA
v_call: TRBV30
j_call: TRBJ2-5
cdr3_aa: CAWSVLGAGETQYF
cdr3_nt: TGTGCCTGGAGTGTCTTAGGGGCTGGGGAGACCCAGTACTTC

clone_size: NA
d_call: TRBD1
v_call: TRBV9
j_call: TRBJ1-3
cdr3_aa: CASSVDRAGNTIYF
cdr3_nt: TGTGCCAGCAGCGTGGACAGGGCTGGAAACACCATATATTTT

clone_size: NA
d_call: NA
v_call: TRBV6-5
j_call: TRBJ1-1
cdr3_aa: CASSLLREDPEAFF
cdr3_nt: TGTGCCAGCAGTCTCCTCAGGGAGGACCCTGAAGCTTTCTTT

clone_size: NA
d_call: TRBD1
v_call: TRBV5-1
j_call: TRBJ2-4
cdr3_aa: CASSPGQGDKNIQYF
cdr3_nt: TGCGCCAGCAGCCCGGGACAGGGGGACAAAAACATTCAGTACTTC

clone_size: NA
d_call: NA
v_call: TRBV7-3
j_call: TRBJ2-2
cdr3_aa: CASSAIDGQLNTGELFF
cdr3_nt: TGTGCCAGCAGCGCTATAGACGGACAACTGAACACCGGGGAGCTGTTTTTT

clone_size: NA
d_call: TRBD2
v_call: TRBV5-1
j_call: TRBJ2-5
cdr3_aa: CASSSGGPAIQETQYF
cdr3_nt: TGCGCCAGCAGCTCGGGGGGACCAGCTATTCAAGAGACCCAGTACTTC

clone_size: NA
d_call: NA
v_call: TRBV4-1
j_call: TRBJ1-5
cdr3_aa: CASSQSPDRSNQPQHF
cdr3_nt: TGCGCCAGCAGCCAATCCCCCGACAGGAGCAATCAGCCCCAGCATTTT

clone_size: few
d_call: NA
v_call: TRBV7-9
j_call: TRBJ1-2
cdr3_aa: CASARPAYGYTF
cdr3_nt: TGTGCCAGCGCTAGGCCAGCCTATGGCTACACCTTC

clone_size: NA
d_call: NA
v_call: TRBV7-6
j_call: TRBJ1-1
cdr3_aa: CASSLRDGGYTEAFF
cdr3_nt: TGTGCCAGCAGCTTACGGGACGGGGGGTACACTGAAGCTTTCTTT

clone_size: NA
d_call: TRBD2
v_call: TRBV7-9
j_call: TRBJ2-3
cdr3_aa: CASLLSGGAGDTQYF
cdr3_nt: TGTGCCAGCTTATTAAGCGGGGGGGCGGGAGATACGCAGTATTTT

clone_size: NA
d_call: NA
v_call: TRBV27
j_call: TRBJ1-2
cdr3_aa: CASSFGQAYGYTF
cdr3_nt: TGTGCCAGCAGTTTCGGACAAGCCTATGGCTACACCTTC

clone_size: NA
d_call: NA
v_call: TRBV5-1
j_call: TRBJ2-6
cdr3_aa: CASSMTATTGANVLTF
cdr3_nt: TGCGCCAGCAGCATGACAGCCACCACTGGGGCCAACGTCCTGACTTTC

clone_size: NA
d_call: NA
v_call: TRBV6-5
j_call: TRBJ2-1
cdr3_aa: CASSSEGYSYNEQFF
cdr3_nt: TGTGCCAGCAGTTCTGAGGGCTACTCCTACAATGAGCAGTTCTTC

clone_size: NA
d_call: NA
v_call: TRBV28
j_call: TRBJ1-1
cdr3_aa: CASHPPNDRGEAFF
cdr3_nt: TGTGCCAGCCACCCTCCCAATGATAGAGGTGAAGCTTTCTTT